This T cell receptor (beta chain) was observed in a study of identical twins. Notes on the study in general: While abundant cord blood beta clonotypes carried fewer insertions, memory repertoires showed no such pattern.

TCRdb re-derived calls from the 5' RACE reads in MiXCR, one entry per CDR3 protein. The sample records some 240,000 distinct CDR3 sequences, 10% to 13% being singletons. Germline loops: CDR1 DFQATT, CDR2 SNEGSKA (reference sequence). This CDR3 has 13 amino acids. The ends were cut back, 3 bases at V and 0 bases at J, with 5 bases in the middle. This clonotype was seen a handful of times. Its antigen is not identified. Source material: memory T cells sorted from blood. The source of this sequence is a man between 50 and 59 years old in good health. V and J are TRBV20-1 and TRBJ1-4; D is ambiguous. CDR3: CSARSPTNEKLFF. The CDR3 DNA is TGCAGTGCTAGGTCCCCAACTAATGAAAAACTGTTTTTT.